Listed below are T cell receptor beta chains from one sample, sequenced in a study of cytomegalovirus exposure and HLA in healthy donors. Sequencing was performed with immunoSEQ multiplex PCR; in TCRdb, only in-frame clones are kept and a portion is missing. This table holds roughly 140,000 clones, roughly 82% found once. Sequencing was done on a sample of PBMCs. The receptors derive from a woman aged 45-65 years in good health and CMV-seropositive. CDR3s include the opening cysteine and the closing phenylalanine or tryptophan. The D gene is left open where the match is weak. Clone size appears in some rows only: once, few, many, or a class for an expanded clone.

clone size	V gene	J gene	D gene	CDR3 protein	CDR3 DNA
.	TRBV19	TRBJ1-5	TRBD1	CASSMDRGNQPQHF	TGTGCCAGTAGTATGGACAGGGGAAATCAGCCCCAGCATTTT
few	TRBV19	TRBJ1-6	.	CATDPGEGNSPLHF	TGTGCCACCGACCCCGGGGAGGGTAATTCACCCCTCCACTTT
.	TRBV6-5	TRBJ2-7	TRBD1	CASRGTGEWEQYF	TGTGCCAGCAGGGGGACAGGGGAGTGGGAGCAGTACTTC
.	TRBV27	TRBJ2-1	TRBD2	CASSLGLAGGPGEQFF	TGTGCCAGCAGTTTGGGACTAGCGGGGGGGCCTGGTGAGCAGTTCTTC
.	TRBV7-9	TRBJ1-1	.	CSSSFTTEAFF	TGTTCCAGCAGCTTCACTACTGAAGCTTTCTTT
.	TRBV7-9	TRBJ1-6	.	CASSRGRDNSPLHF	TGTGCCAGCAGCAGGGGCAGGGATAATTCACCCCTCCACTTT
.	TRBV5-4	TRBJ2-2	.	CASSLFGANTGELFF	TGTGCCAGCAGCTTGTTTGGAGCGAACACCGGGGAGCTGTTTTTT
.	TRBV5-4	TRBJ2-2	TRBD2	CASSSHPGLAGTGELFF	TGTGCCAGCAGCTCCCATCCGGGACTAGCGGGGACCGGGGAGCTGTTTTTT
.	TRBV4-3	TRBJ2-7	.	CASSQDGGGGYDEQYF	TGCGCCAGCAGCCAAGATGGTGGGGGGGGCTACGACGAGCAGTACTTC
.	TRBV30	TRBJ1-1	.	CAWSVGAGWAEAFF	TGTGCCTGGAGTGTAGGGGCAGGGTGGGCTGAAGCTTTCTTT
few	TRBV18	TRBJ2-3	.	CASSPSYGGIGTDTQYF	TGTGCCAGCTCACCGTCCTATGGAGGCATTGGCACAGATACGCAGTATTTT
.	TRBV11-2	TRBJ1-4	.	CASSLDRWNEKLFF	TGTGCCAGCAGCTTAGACAGGTGGAACGAAAAACTGTTTTTT
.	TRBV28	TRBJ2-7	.	CASKGPRTAPSYEQYF	TGTGCCAGCAAAGGCCCCAGGACAGCGCCATCCTACGAGCAGTACTTC
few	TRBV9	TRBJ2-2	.	CASSVAAGGGELFF	TGTGCCAGCAGCGTAGCTGCGGGCGGCGGGGAGCTGTTTTTT
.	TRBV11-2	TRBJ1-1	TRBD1	CASSSGTGNTEAFF	TGTGCCAGCAGCTCCGGGACAGGGAACACTGAAGCTTTCTTT
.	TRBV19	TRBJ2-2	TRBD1	CASSVTGQGTGELFF	TGTGCCAGTAGTGTAACTGGACAGGGGACCGGGGAGCTGTTTTTT
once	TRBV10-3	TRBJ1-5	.	CAISRGRSNQPQHF	TGTGCCATCAGCAGGGGAAGGAGCAATCAGCCCCAGCATTTT
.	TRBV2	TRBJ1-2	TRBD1	CASRTGGGFYGYTF	TGTGCCAGCAGGACAGGGGGGGGATTCTATGGCTACACCTTC
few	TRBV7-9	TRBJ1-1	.	CASSTSGGTEAFF	TGTGCCAGCAGCACCTCGGGAGGGACTGAAGCTTTCTTT
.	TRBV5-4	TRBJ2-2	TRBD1	CASSSETGGRSGELFF	TGTGCCAGCAGCTCCGAGACAGGGGGTCGGAGCGGGGAGCTGTTTTTT
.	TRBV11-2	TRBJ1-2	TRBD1	CASSPLGTGNDTF	TGTGCCAGCAGCCCCCTGGGGACAGGGAACGACACCTTC
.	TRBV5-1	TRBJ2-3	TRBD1	CASSPTGDADTQYF	TGCGCCAGCAGCCCGACAGGGGATGCAGATACGCAGTATTTT
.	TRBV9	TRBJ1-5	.	CASSVEGRPNQPQHF	TGTGCCAGCAGCGTAGAGGGGCGGCCGAATCAGCCCCAGCATTTT
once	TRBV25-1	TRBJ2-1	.	CASSDPRDTHNEQFF	TGTGCCAGCAGTGACCCCCGGGACACACACAATGAGCAGTTCTTC
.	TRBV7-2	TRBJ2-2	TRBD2	CASSWGGGLGTGELFF	TGTGCCAGCAGCTGGGGCGGGGGGCTTGGCACCGGGGAGCTGTTTTTT
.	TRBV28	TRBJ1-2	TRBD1	CASSLTGTDYGYTF	TGTGCCAGCAGCCTAACCGGGACAGACTATGGCTACACCTTC
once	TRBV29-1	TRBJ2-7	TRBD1	CSVDGGQGVHEQYF	TGCAGCGTAGATGGGGGACAGGGGGTACACGAGCAGTACTTC
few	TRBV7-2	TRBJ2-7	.	CASRQGFGEQYF	TGTGCCAGCCGCCAGGGGTTTGGCGAGCAGTACTTC
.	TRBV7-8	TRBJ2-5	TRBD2	CASSFSSGGGQETQYF	TGTGCCAGCAGCTTTTCTAGCGGGGGAGGGCAAGAGACCCAGTACTTC
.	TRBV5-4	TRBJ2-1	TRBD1	CASSQRTGGGDEQFF	TGTGCCAGCAGCCAAAGGACAGGGGGAGGTGATGAGCAGTTCTTC
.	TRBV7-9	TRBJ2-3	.	CASSLGPGYGQYF	TGTGCCAGCAGCTTAGGCCCCGGGTATGGGCAGTATTTT
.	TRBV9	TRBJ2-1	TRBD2	CASSVGTSGGAANEQFF	TGTGCCAGCAGCGTCGGGACTAGCGGGGGGGCCGCCAATGAGCAGTTCTTC
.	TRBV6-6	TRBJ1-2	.	CASSYSIAREYGYTF	TGTGCCAGCAGTTACTCCATCGCGAGGGAATATGGCTACACCTTC
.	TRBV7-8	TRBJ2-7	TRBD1	CASIRDRGSYEQYF	TGTGCCAGCATCCGGGACAGGGGTTCCTACGAGCAGTACTTC
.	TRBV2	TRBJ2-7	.	CASSVRAGEQYF	TGTGCCAGCAGTGTGAGGGCCGGGGAGCAGTACTTC
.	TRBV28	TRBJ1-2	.	CASSLLSRGIQEDYTF	TGTGCCAGCAGTTTACTCTCTAGGGGGATCCAGGAGGACTACACCTTC